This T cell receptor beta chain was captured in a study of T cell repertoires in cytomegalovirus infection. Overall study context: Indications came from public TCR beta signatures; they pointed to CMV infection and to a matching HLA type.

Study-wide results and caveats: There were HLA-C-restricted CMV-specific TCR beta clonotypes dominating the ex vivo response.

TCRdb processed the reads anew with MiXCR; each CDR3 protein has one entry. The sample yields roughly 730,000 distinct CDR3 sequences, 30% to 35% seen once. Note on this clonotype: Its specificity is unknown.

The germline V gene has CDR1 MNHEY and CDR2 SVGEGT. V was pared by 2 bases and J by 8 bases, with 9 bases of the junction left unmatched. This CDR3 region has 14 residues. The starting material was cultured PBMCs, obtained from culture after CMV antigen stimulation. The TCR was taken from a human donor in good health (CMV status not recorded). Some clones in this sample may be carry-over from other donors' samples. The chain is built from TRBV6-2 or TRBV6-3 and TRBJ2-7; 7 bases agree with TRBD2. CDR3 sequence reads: CASSYAAGATQQYF. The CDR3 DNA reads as TGTGCCAGCAGTTACGCGGCGGGAGCTACGCAGCAGTACTTC.